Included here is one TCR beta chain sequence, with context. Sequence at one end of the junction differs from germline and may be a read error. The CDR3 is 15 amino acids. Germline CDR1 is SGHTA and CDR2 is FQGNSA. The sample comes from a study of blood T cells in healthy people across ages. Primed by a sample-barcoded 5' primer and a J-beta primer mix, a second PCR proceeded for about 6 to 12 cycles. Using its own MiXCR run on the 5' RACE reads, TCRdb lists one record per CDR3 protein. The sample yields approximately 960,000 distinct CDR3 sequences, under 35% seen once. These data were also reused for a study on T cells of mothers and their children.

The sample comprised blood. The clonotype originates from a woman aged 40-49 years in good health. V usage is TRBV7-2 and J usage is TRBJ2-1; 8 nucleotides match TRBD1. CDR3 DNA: TGTGCCAGCAGCCGAGACAGGGGATCCCACAATGAGCGGTTCTTC. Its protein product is CASSRDRGSHNERFF.